The subject of this entry is one T cell receptor beta chain. The record originates from a study of cytomegalovirus exposure and HLA in healthy donors. Germline V CDR1 and CDR2: GTSNPN, SVGIG (reference sequence). The V and J ends lost 1 base and 2 bases, in that order; junction bases with no gene match: 4. There are 15 residues in the CDR3. PCR used 60 Vbeta primers and 13 Jbeta primers. Data came from immunoSEQ multiplex PCR; TCRdb stores just in-frame clones and leaves some out. Of about 190,000 clones listed, 87% are singletons. The receptor was isolated from a man aged 25 to 40 in good health and CMV-seronegative. The J gene is TRBJ2-4, the V gene TRBV30; 8 nucleotides align to TRBD2. The sample taken for sequencing was PBMCs. CDR3 amino acids: CAWSAGGMSKNIQYF. The CDR3 coding sequence is TGTGCCTGGAGTGCGGGAGGGATGTCCAAAAACATTCAGTACTTC.